Presented here are 8 T cell receptor beta chains from one specimen sequenced in a study of blood T cells in healthy people across ages. With a J-beta primer mix and a sample-barcoded 5' primer, a second PCR ran about 7 to 11 cycles. MiXCR, run by TCRdb on the 5' RACE reads, gives a single entry per CDR3 protein. Of roughly 900,000 distinct CDR3 sequences in the sample, around 48% were seen once. Sequencing used blood. The receptors here all came from a man aged 25-40 years in good health.

This chain links TRBV12-3 or TRBV12-4 with TRBJ2-3; 10 bases align to TRBD2. V gave up 8 bases and J gave up 2 bases; unmatched junction bases: 7. The CDR3 runs 15 residues. CDR3 region: CASRPGLADTDTQYF. CDR3 sequence (DNA): TGTGCCAGCCGTCCCGGACTAGCGGACACAGATACGCAGTATTTT.

CDR3 sequence: CASTSGTSDNEQFF. CDR3 coding DNA: TGCGCCAGCACATCCGGGACGTCAGACAATGAGCAGTTCTTC. The rearrangement links TRBV5-1 to TRBJ2-1; D tentatively fits TRBD1 or TRBD2 (5 bases each). Germline values: CDR1 SGHRS, CDR2 YFSETQ. This CDR3 contains 14 residues. The V end lost 6 bases, the J end lost 5 bases, and 15 bases lay between the germline ends.

With regard to this clonotype: At one end the junction does not follow the germline gene, possibly because of a read error. The chain joins TRBV20-1 to TRBJ2-1; D is ambiguous. The germline gives CDR1 DFQATT, CDR2 SNEGSKA (reference sequence). This CDR3 is built from 13 residues. The CDR3 DNA follows: TGCAGTGCTCGAGAACCTAGGGCCCTAGAGCAGTTCTTC. This translates into CSAREPRALEQFF.

V is TRBV6-5 and J is TRBJ1-1, with TRBD1 matching over 8 bases. The CDR3 length is 18 residues. The germline gives CDR1 MNHEY, CDR2 SVGAGI. The V gene end was trimmed by 3 bases and the J gene end by 4 bases; junction bases not matched to a gene: 16. For the CDR3, the DNA is TGTGCCAGCAGTTATCGAGACCCAGGGGGCGCCAGGTTCACTGAAGCTTTCTTT. Amino acid sequence: CASSYRDPGGARFTEAFF.

The CDR3 region is CASSPTRNSYEQYF. The DNA of the CDR3 is TGCGCCAGCAGCCCAACCAGGAACTCCTACGAGCAGTACTTC. This rearrangement joins TRBV5-1 to TRBJ2-7; no clear D gene. This CDR3 contains 14 residues. The germline V gene has CDR1 SGHRS and CDR2 YFSETQ. Trimming removed 4 bases from V and 0 bases from J, with 11 bases in between.

This clonotype came up a few times. This chain uses TRBV12-3 or TRBV12-4 with TRBJ2-3; tentative D call: TRBD1 (6 bases). CDR3 length: 14 amino acids. Trimming stripped 3 bases from V and 6 bases from J, with 13 bases between. The CDR3 coding sequence is TGTGCCAGCAGTTTTTACTTGGGGGCGGATACGCAGTATTTT. Residues: CASSFYLGADTQYF.

The V gene is TRBV12-3 or TRBV12-4, the J gene TRBJ1-5, with 10 bases that match TRBD1. With V trimmed by 5 bases and J by 0 bases, 7 bases remained unmatched. This CDR3 region has 17 residues. Here the CDR3 reads CASSRSTGGFSNQPQHF. The CDR3 nucleotides are TGTGCCAGCAGTCGTTCGACAGGGGGCTTTAGCAATCAGCCCCAGCATTTT.

This clonotype appeared once. The chain carries TRBV9 and TRBJ1-6, with 7 nucleotides matching TRBD1. There are 15 residues in the CDR3. Looked up from germline, CDR1 is SGDLS and CDR2 is YYNGEE. Trimming removed 5 bases from V and 12 bases from J; junction bases left unmatched: 14. CDR3: CASSLDSDRAKPLHF. Written as DNA, the CDR3 is TGTGCCAGCAGTCTAGACTCCGACAGGGCGAAACCCCTCCACTTT.